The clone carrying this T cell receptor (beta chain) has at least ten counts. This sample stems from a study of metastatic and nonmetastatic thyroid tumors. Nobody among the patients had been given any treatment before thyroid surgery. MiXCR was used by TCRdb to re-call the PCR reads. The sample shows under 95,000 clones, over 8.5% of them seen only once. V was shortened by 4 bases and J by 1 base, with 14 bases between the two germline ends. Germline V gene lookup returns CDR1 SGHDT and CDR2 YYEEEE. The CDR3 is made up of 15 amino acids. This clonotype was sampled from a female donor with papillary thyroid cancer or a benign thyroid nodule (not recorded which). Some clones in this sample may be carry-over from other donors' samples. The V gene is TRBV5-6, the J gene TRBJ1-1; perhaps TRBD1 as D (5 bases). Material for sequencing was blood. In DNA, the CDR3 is TGTGCCAGCAGCCATCAGGGTCGGCGGAACACTGAAGCTTTCTTT. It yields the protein CASSHQGRRNTEAFF.